This is a list of T cell receptor beta chains from one sample in a study of T cell changes during pregnancy in multiple sclerosis. This table comes from immunoSEQ multiplex PCR, and its TCRdb copy is limited to in-frame clones, with some not included. The table has tens of thousands of clones, approximately 91% seen once. Sequenced here: CD4+ T cells from peripheral blood mononuclear cells, sampled in the first trimester of pregnancy. These receptors all stem from a female donor with multiple sclerosis, enrolled in a pregnancy study. Both conserved end residues are part of each CDR3. Fields, in order: CDR3 DNA, CDR3 protein, clone size, V gene, J gene, D gene. The D gene is left open where the match is weak. Some rows have no size entry. The others give once, few or many, or a class for an expanded clone.

DNA: TGTGCCAGCTCACCATATCAGGGATACGAGCAGTACTTC
CDR3: CASSPYQGYEQYF
size: .
V: TRBV18
J: TRBJ2-7
D: .

DNA: TGTGCCAGCAGCGGTGGGCCCCAGGGGTCTAGTCAGCCCCAGCATTTT
CDR3: CASSGGPQGSSQPQHF
size: few
V: TRBV28
J: TRBJ1-5
D: .

DNA: TGCAGCGTTGAAGATCCAGCGGGTGAAAAACTGTTTTTT
CDR3: CSVEDPAGEKLFF
size: .
V: TRBV29-1
J: TRBJ1-4
D: .

DNA: TGTGCCAGCAGGGCAGGGACCTACGAGCAGTACTTC
CDR3: CASRAGTYEQYF
size: .
V: TRBV6-5
J: TRBJ2-7
D: .

DNA: TGTGCCAGCAGAGTAGGTGGGCATGAGCAGTTCTTC
CDR3: CASRVGGHEQFF
size: .
V: TRBV27
J: TRBJ2-1
D: .

DNA: TGTGCCAGCAGCCCAGGCCTGACTAGGCCTAGGGGCGAGCAGTACTTC
CDR3: CASSPGLTRPRGEQYF
size: .
V: TRBV7-9
J: TRBJ2-7
D: .

DNA: TGCGCCAGCACGTCGGGTGGCGGGGGTGAGACCCAGTACTTC
CDR3: CASTSGGGGETQYF
size: once
V: TRBV5-1
J: TRBJ2-5
D: TRBD2

DNA: TGTGCCAGCAGGGACCCGGGACTAGCAACCTACAATGAGCAGTTCTTC
CDR3: CASRDPGLATYNEQFF
size: .
V: TRBV2
J: TRBJ2-1
D: TRBD2

DNA: TGTGCCAGCAGCCTAGGGACAGGGGATAATGAAAAACTGTTTTTT
CDR3: CASSLGTGDNEKLFF
size: once
V: TRBV7-6
J: TRBJ1-4
D: TRBD1

DNA: TGTGCCAGCAGCATGGACAGGGTTGATGAGCAGTTCTTC
CDR3: CASSMDRVDEQFF
size: .
V: TRBV5-5
J: TRBJ2-1
D: TRBD1

DNA: TGTGCCAGCACTCGCGCCAACACCGCGGGTATGGATTTCTTT
CDR3: CASTRANTAGMDFF
size: few
V: TRBV5-5
J: TRBJ1-1
D: .

DNA: TGCGCCAGCAGCTTGGATCGGGAGATCCACGAGCAGTACTTC
CDR3: CASSLDREIHEQYF
size: .
V: TRBV5-1
J: TRBJ2-7
D: .

DNA: TGTGCCAGCATCAAACAGGGGGGGAATCAGCCCCAGCATTTT
CDR3: CASIKQGGNQPQHF
size: .
V: TRBV28
J: TRBJ1-5
D: TRBD1

DNA: TGCGCCAGCAGCTTGACAGGCCCTAATCAGCCCCAGCATTTT
CDR3: CASSLTGPNQPQHF
size: .
V: TRBV5-1
J: TRBJ1-5
D: .

DNA: TGTGCCAGCAGTGAATTGAAGAGGACAGACACCAATGAGCAGTTCTTC
CDR3: CASSELKRTDTNEQFF
size: .
V: TRBV25-1
J: TRBJ2-1
D: .

DNA: TGTGCCAGCAGCTACTCGGCAGGGGGATACTACGAGCAGTACTTC
CDR3: CASSYSAGGYYEQYF
size: once
V: TRBV6-6
J: TRBJ2-7
D: TRBD1

DNA: TGTGCCAGCAGCCAAGATTACGAGCAGGGAGGGACTGAAGCTTTCTTT
CDR3: CASSQDYEQGGTEAFF
size: few
V: TRBV4-2
J: TRBJ1-1
D: .

DNA: TGTGCCAGCAGCACCCGGGGAGTGGGCACAGATACGCAGTATTTT
CDR3: CASSTRGVGTDTQYF
size: few
V: TRBV7-2
J: TRBJ2-3
D: .

DNA: TGCGCCAGCAGCCAAGAAACAGGGTCTGGGGCCAACGTCCTGACTTTC
CDR3: CASSQETGSGANVLTF
size: .
V: TRBV4-3
J: TRBJ2-6
D: .

DNA: TGTGCCAGCAGCTTACCTAGGACAGGGGTCGGTGAAAAACTGTTTTTT
CDR3: CASSLPRTGVGEKLFF
size: .
V: TRBV7-8
J: TRBJ1-4
D: TRBD1

DNA: TGTGCCAGCAGTGGAAGGGGCCCCTACAATGAGCAGTTCTTC
CDR3: CASSGRGPYNEQFF
size: once
V: TRBV2
J: TRBJ2-1
D: .

DNA: TGCGCCAGCAGCCGAGCAACTAATGAAAAACTGTTTTTT
CDR3: CASSRATNEKLFF
size: once
V: TRBV4-1
J: TRBJ1-4
D: .

DNA: TGTGCCAGCTCACCACTCCCAGGGGGTACCGACTACGAGCAGTACTTC
CDR3: CASSPLPGGTDYEQYF
size: once
V: TRBV18
J: TRBJ2-7
D: TRBD1

DNA: TGTGCCAGCAGCATCTTAGCGGGAGGGCCTACAGATACGCAGTATTTT
CDR3: CASSILAGGPTDTQYF
size: few
V: TRBV6-4
J: TRBJ2-3
D: TRBD2

DNA: TGTGCCTGGAGGGCCCCCCTAACTAGCGGGACCTACAATGAGCAGTTCTTC
CDR3: CAWRAPLTSGTYNEQFF
size: .
V: TRBV30
J: TRBJ2-1
D: TRBD2

DNA: TGTGCCAGCAGCGCCAGGTGGGACGAGCAGTACTTC
CDR3: CASSARWDEQYF
size: .
V: TRBV7-9
J: TRBJ2-7
D: .

DNA: TGTGCCAGCAGCCGAGACAGGTTTATGAGGGTAGCTGAAGCTTTCTTT
CDR3: CASSRDRFMRVAEAFF
size: .
V: TRBV7-9
J: TRBJ1-1
D: .

DNA: TGTGCCAGCAGCGCCAGCCTCGAGGGCGGAGGGAAATTCCGTCGGGGCTACACCTTC
CDR3: CASSASLEGGGKFRRGYTF
size: .
V: TRBV9
J: TRBJ1-2
D: .

DNA: TGTGCCTGGAGTGAAGAGGGGGTTCAGCCCCAGCATTTT
CDR3: CAWSEEGVQPQHF
size: .
V: TRBV30
J: TRBJ1-5
D: .

DNA: TGCGCCAGCAGCCCCGGGACAGGGTCACACGAGCAGTACTTC
CDR3: CASSPGTGSHEQYF
size: .
V: TRBV5-1
J: TRBJ2-7
D: TRBD1

DNA: TGTGCCAGCAGTGGACTAGCGGGAGGGCCCATCGGATTGGATGAGCAGTTCTTC
CDR3: CASSGLAGGPIGLDEQFF
size: .
V: TRBV2
J: TRBJ2-1
D: TRBD2

DNA: TGTGCTAGTGGTTTGGCCCTTGGGGCAGGGGATTACTACAATGAGCAGTTCTTC
CDR3: CASGLALGAGDYYNEQFF
size: once
V: TRBV12-5
J: TRBJ2-1
D: .

DNA: TGTGCCAGTAGTAGAACAGGGGCAACTAATGAAAAACTGTTTTTT
CDR3: CASSRTGATNEKLFF
size: .
V: TRBV19
J: TRBJ1-4
D: TRBD1

DNA: TGTGCCAGCAGTTCAGGGGCTTCGATCTCCTACGAGCAGTACTTC
CDR3: CASSSGASISYEQYF
size: .
V: TRBV28
J: TRBJ2-7
D: .

DNA: TGTGCCTGGAGTGTGGGACAGGGGAATCAGCCCCAGCATTTT
CDR3: CAWSVGQGNQPQHF
size: once
V: TRBV30
J: TRBJ1-5
D: TRBD1

DNA: TGTGCCAGCAGTTTTAGGGGGTCGGAGTATTTT
CDR3: CASSFRGSEYF
size: .
V: TRBV27
J: TRBJ2-3
D: .

DNA: TGTGCCAGCAGTGATACGGGGGTCTACGAGCAGTACTTC
CDR3: CASSDTGVYEQYF
size: once
V: TRBV2
J: TRBJ2-7
D: .

DNA: TGTGCCAGTGGGGGGGTTGAAGCTTTCTTT
CDR3: CASGGVEAFF
size: few
V: TRBV28
J: TRBJ1-1
D: .

DNA: TGTGCCAGTAGTTTCGGACAGTCCTACAATGAGCAGTTCTTC
CDR3: CASSFGQSYNEQFF
size: .
V: TRBV19
J: TRBJ2-1
D: .

DNA: TGTGCCAGCTCACCATCTAGCACAGCAAACACCGGGGAGCTGTTTTTT
CDR3: CASSPSSTANTGELFF
size: .
V: TRBV18
J: TRBJ2-2
D: .